The 9 T cell receptor beta chains below were found in one sample sequenced in a study of regulatory T cells (dated by TCRdb to the late 2010s). The method was the immunoSEQ multiplex PCR assay. The multiplex PCR relied on 52 forward TRBV primers and 13 reverse TRBJ primers, and amplification bias was corrected through assay-based and computational methods. In TCRdb, the immuneACCESS table is reduced to in-frame sequences with V and J assigned. These tables do not hold every clone; where another copy was compared, an unresolved V gene accounts for under half, and the others remain unexplained. This sample comprises about 35,000 clones, 89% of them detected only once. The ten largest clones take up about 2.5% of the sample. Which antigens these TCRs recognize remains unknown. Results the study describes overall, beyond this receptor: Conventional CD4+ T cells from CD3G-deficient patients were enriched for hydrophobic residues at CDR3 positions 6 and 7, suggesting more self-reactive specificities.

Specimen: conventional CD4+ T cells sorted from blood. The receptors derive from a person aged 18 to 35 with CD3G deficiency.

This rearrangement joins TRBV27 to TRBJ2-1, with TRBD1 matching over 7 bases. Germline CDR1 MNHEY, CDR2 SMNVEV (reference sequence). The ends lost 5 bases at V and 2 bases at J; junction bases unmatched: 6. This CDR3 region has 15 residues. The CDR3 sequence: CASSRQGFAYNEQFF. In DNA, the CDR3 is TGTGCCAGCAGTCGACAGGGATTCGCCTACAATGAGCAGTTCTTC.

This chain links TRBV18 with TRBJ2-5; D is unresolved. The V gene lost 6 bases and the J gene lost 2 bases, with 10 bases spanning the gap. This CDR3 contains 13 residues. CDR1 and CDR2 (germline): KGHSH, LQKENI. The CDR3 is CASSQADQETQYF. CDR3 nucleotides: TGTGCCAGCTCCCAGGCCGATCAAGAGACCCAGTACTTC.

The rearrangement uses TRBV6-6 and TRBJ1-4; D is ambiguous. V was pared by 4 bases and J by 4 bases, with 4 bases between. The CDR3 covers 12 residues. Germline loops: CDR1 MNHNY, CDR2 SVGAGI (reference sequence). Written as DNA, the CDR3 is TGTGCCAGCAGTTTTCTTAATGAAAAACTGTTTTTT. This translates into CASSFLNEKLFF.

This clone is a singleton in its sample. The CDR3 coding sequence is TGTGCCAGTAGTATATGGCAGGGTACGCCCGGGGAGCTGTTTTTT. As protein: CASSIWQGTPGELFF. The V and J genes are TRBV19 and TRBJ2-2; D is perhaps TRBD1 (5 bases). This CDR3 spans 15 amino acids. V lost 2 bases to trimming and J lost 6 bases, with 13 bases between them. The V gene's germline CDR1 is LNHDA and CDR2 SQIVND (reference sequence).

Turning to this clone: Sequence at one end of the junction differs from germline and may be a read error. Here the CDR3 DNA reads TGTGCCAGCAGCCTAGCGGGAGGTTACAATGAGCAGTTCTTC. It translates to CASSLAGGYNEQFF. The V and J genes are TRBV7-8 and TRBJ2-1; TRBD2 agrees at 11 bases. The germline CDR1 and CDR2 sequences are SGHVS and FQNEAQ. This CDR3 is built from 14 residues.

This sequence joins TRBV6-1 and TRBJ2-4; possible D gene TRBD1, 6 bases. CDR1 is MNHNS, CDR2 SASEGT, per germline. CDR3 length: 14 residues. Trimming removed 4 bases from V and 6 bases from J, with 13 bases in between. The CDR3 coding sequence is TGTGCCAGCAGTGCCACAGGGTTGAGAAACATTCAGTACTTC. The encoded protein is CASSATGLRNIQYF.

V is TRBV7-2 and J is TRBJ2-1; D uncertain. The CDR3 spans 11 residues. With 2 bases removed from V and 6 bases from J, the gap between germline ends came to 2 bases. Germline V lookup: CDR1 SGHTA, CDR2 FQGNSA. The CDR3 spells CASSLSNEQFF. In nucleotides, the CDR3 is TGTGCCAGCAGCTTATCCAATGAGCAGTTCTTC.

This chain uses TRBV11-2 with TRBJ2-3; the D is unclear. Germline V gives CDR1 SGHAT, CDR2 FQNNGV. V shed 0 bases and J shed 5 bases, with 12 bases lying between them. This CDR3 has 15 amino acids. This CDR3 reads CASSLDRAMGDTQYF. The CDR3 coding sequence is TGTGCCAGCAGCTTAGATCGGGCTATGGGAGATACGCAGTATTTT.

The gene calls are TRBV7-9 and TRBJ2-5; D is perhaps TRBD1 (6 bases). The V gene's germline CDR1 is SEHNR and CDR2 FQNEAQ (reference sequence). The ends were cut back, 2 bases at V and 1 base at J, with 11 bases in the middle. CDR3 length: 15 residues. CDR3 sequence: CASSLWARGQETQYF. In nucleotides, the CDR3 is TGTGCCAGCAGCTTATGGGCCAGGGGCCAAGAGACCCAGTACTTC.